This TCR beta chain was identified during a study of T cells in Graves' hyperthyroidism and ophthalmopathy. Overall study: Peripheral blood collection took place at initial diagnosis, before any treatment. Findings of the study overall: Blood held most thyroid clonotypes expanded above 0.001 frequency. Progression to ophthalmopathy was predicted a median of roughly 6.5 months early.

Germline V gene data show CDR1 as GTSNPN and CDR2 as SVGIG (reference sequence). The CDR3 runs 17 residues. V lost 2 bases and J 1 base, leaving 18 bases between the germline ends. This clonotype was recorded at least ten times. Its target is not known. Patients were excluded for uncontrolled infection, other autoimmune disease, pregnancy or lactation. RNA transcripts provided the source from which TCR beta CDR3 regions were amplified. First-round RT-PCR with HTBI primers amplified the TCR CDR3 region. Via MiXCR, TCRdb re-called the multiplex PCR reads, giving one row per CDR3 protein. The sample consists of approximately 590,000 distinct CDR3 sequences, around 16% of them appearing once.

The receptor comes from a woman aged 25-40 years with Graves' hyperthyroidism. Sequenced sample: blood. The genes are TRBV30 and TRBJ1-5, with D possibly TRBD1 on 5 matching bases. CDR3 nucleotide sequence: TGTGCCTGGAGTCGCAGGAGGGGATGGTGCAGCAATCAGCCCCAGCATTTT. This codes for CAWSRRRGWCSNQPQHF.